This T cell receptor (beta chain) is from a study of CD8 T cells in Susac syndrome. The CDR3 is 14 residues long. Germline CDR1 SQVTM, CDR2 ANQGSEA. V shed 6 bases and J shed 0 bases, with 15 bases lying between them. RNA amounts of roughly 0.45 to 1 ug underwent reverse transcription with random hexamers. TCRdb itself ran the immunoSEQ multiplex PCR reads through MiXCR, one entry per CDR3 protein. Of roughly 50,000 distinct CDR3 sequences in the sample, roughly 93% are singletons; the top ten hold less than 0.65%. The origin of this receptor is a human donor in good health. Sequencing was performed on CD8+ T cells from PBMCs. This rearrangement joins TRBV29-1 to TRBJ2-7, with D possibly matching TRBD1 (6 bases). The CDR3 DNA is TGCAGCGTCCAGGGGACGGAGAGCTCCTACGAGCAGTACTTC. Residues: CSVQGTESSYEQYF.